These T cell receptor beta chains were read from a single sample in a study of blood T cell repertoires in COVID-19. The protocol was immunoSEQ multiplex PCR, while the TCRdb copy is restricted to in-frame clones and leaves out a portion. The sample has hundreds of thousands of clones; over 85% are singletons. Sequenced sample: peripheral blood. The receptor set was obtained from a man younger than 30 with COVID-19, enrolled during active disease. The CDR3 runs from the conserved cysteine through the conserved F or W. The D gene is left open where the match is weak. The size of a clone is reported for some rows only, either as once, few or many, or as a class for expanded clones.

TRBJ2-7,NA,NA,TRBV5-6,TGTGCCAGCAGCTTGGTACCCGGGCTAGCGCGGGAGCAGTACTTC,CASSLVPGLAREQYF
TRBJ2-4,TRBD2,NA,TRBV24-1,TGTGCCACCAGTGTTAAGATAGCGGGGGGTAGGTACATTCAGTACTTC,CATSVKIAGGRYIQYF
TRBJ2-1,NA,NA,TRBV24-1,TGTGCCACCAGTGAGCTCCGGGACTCATGCTCCTACAATGAGCAGTTCTTC,CATSELRDSCSYNEQFF
TRBJ1-1,NA,NA,TRBV11-2,TGTGCCAGCAGCTCCGTCAGGGGTTCGGGCACTGAAGCTTTCTTT,CASSSVRGSGTEAFF
TRBJ1-2,TRBD1,NA,TRBV4-1,TGCGCCAGCAGCCAAGAAGGGTATGGGACAGGGATCTATGGCTACACCTTC,CASSQEGYGTGIYGYTF
TRBJ2-1,NA,NA,TRBV2,TGTGCCAGCGGCGACAGGTACAATGAGCAGTTCTTC,CASGDRYNEQFF
TRBJ2-3,NA,NA,TRBV7-9,TGTGCCAGCAGCGAAACATGGGATACGCAGTATTTT,CASSETWDTQYF
TRBJ2-1,TRBD1,NA,TRBV5-1,TGCGCCAGCAGCTTACCCGACAGGGATTTGAATGAGCAGTTCTTC,CASSLPDRDLNEQFF
TRBJ2-3,NA,few,TRBV7-9,TGTGCCAGCAGCCGAGCGGAGACCGGCACAGATACGCAGTATTTT,CASSRAETGTDTQYF
TRBJ1-4,NA,once,TRBV3-1/TRBV3-2,TGTGCCAGCAGCCAAGGGGGCGGCAATGAAAAACTGTTTTTT,CASSQGGGNEKLFF
TRBJ1-5,NA,NA,TRBV7-8,TGTGCCAGCAGCTTAGGAGGTTCCCGGGGCAATCAGCCCCAGCATTTT,CASSLGGSRGNQPQHF
TRBJ2-7,TRBD1,once,TRBV14,TGTGCCAGCAGCCCTCGACAGGGTAGCAACGAGCAGTACTTC,CASSPRQGSNEQYF
TRBJ2-1,TRBD2,NA,TRBV5-1,TGCGCCAGCAGTTCGGGACTAGCGGATTACAATGAGCAGTTCTTC,CASSSGLADYNEQFF
TRBJ2-5,TRBD1,NA,TRBV19,TGCTCTTCTGGCAGGGACAGAGAGGAGACCCAGTACTTC,CSSGRDREETQYF
TRBJ2-7,NA,once,TRBV7-6,TGTGCCAGCAGCCGCTCACAGGAGAACGAGCAGTACTTC,CASSRSQENEQYF
TRBJ2-7,NA,NA,TRBV10-3,TGTGCCATCAGTGAAAGGGAGGATTCTTCCACCGAGCAGTACTTC,CAISEREDSSTEQYF
TRBJ1-2,NA,NA,TRBV7-3,TGTGCCAGCAGCTTACTGGAGGCTAACTATGGCTACACCTTC,CASSLLEANYGYTF
TRBJ2-1,TRBD1,NA,TRBV7-2,TGTGCCAGCAGCTTCGGGACAGTCACTGAGCAGTTCTTC,CASSFGTVTEQFF
TRBJ1-1,TRBD1,NA,TRBV7-9,TGTGCCAGCAGCAACCGGGACAGTGAAGCTTTCTTT,CASSNRDSEAFF
TRBJ1-4,TRBD1,NA,TRBV18,TGTGCCAGCTCCATTTCGACAGGGGGGATTGAAAAACTGTTTTTT,CASSISTGGIEKLFF
TRBJ2-1,NA,NA,TRBV9,TGTGCCAGCAGCGTAGGACAGAGCTCCTACAATGAGCAGTTCTTC,CASSVGQSSYNEQFF
TRBJ2-1,TRBD1,NA,TRBV25-1,TGTGCCAGCCGCATTACAGGGGTAAATGAGCAGTTCTTC,CASRITGVNEQFF
TRBJ2-5,NA,NA,TRBV6-5,TGTGCCAGCGGACCGGGACTGAACCAAGAGACCCAGTACTTC,CASGPGLNQETQYF